These 2 T cell receptor beta chains came from one sample sequenced in a study of PD-1 blockade in classical Hodgkin lymphoma. Generated by immunoSEQ multiplex PCR, the TCRdb table keeps only in-frame clones and is missing some. Of tens of thousands of clones listed, about 93% are singletons. Time point specified: cycle 4 day 1 (C4D1), after less than 7 weeks of nivolumab. Relapse after autologous stem cell transplantation occurred in every patient, and brentuximab vedotin exposure varied. Negative magnetic selection isolated CD4+ T cells from thawed PBMCs. The input for sequencing was CD4+ T cells from blood, taken before the fourth cycle of nivolumab. These receptor sequences come from a human donor with classical Hodgkin lymphoma.

The J gene is TRBJ1-1, the V gene TRBV30; TRBD1 might be the D (6 bases). The germline V gene encodes CDR1 GTSNPN and CDR2 SVGIG (reference sequence). The CDR3 sequence is 13 residues long. The V end lost 5 bases, the J end lost 1 base, and 11 bases lay between the germline ends. Here the CDR3 reads CAWEQGPNTEAFF. The CDR3 bases are TGTGCCTGGGAACAGGGACCGAACACTGAAGCTTTCTTT. The whole variable domain, remainder taken from reference TRBV30 and TRBJ1-1, is SQTIHQWPATLVQPVGSPLSLECTVEGTSNPNLYWYRQAAGRGLQLLFYSVGIGQISSEVPQNLSASRPQDRQFILSSKKLLLSDSGFYLCAWEQGPNTEAFFGQGTRLTVV.

The J gene is TRBJ1-2, the V gene TRBV11-2; D is unclear. CDR1 SGHAT and CDR2 FQNNGV come from the germline V gene. Trimming removed 3 bases from V and 0 bases from J, with 17 bases in between. The CDR3 covers 17 residues. The CDR3 loop is CASSFGPDLSPNYGYTF. CDR3 DNA sequence: TGTGCCAGCAGCTTCGGTCCAGATCTTTCCCCTAACTATGGCTACACCTTC. Combining the CDR3 with reference TRBV11-2 and TRBJ1-2 gives the whole variable domain EAGVAQSPRYKIIEKRQSVAFWCNPISGHATLYWYQQILGQGPKLLIQFQNNGVVDDSQLPKDRFSAERLKGVDSTLKIQPAKLEDSAVYLCASSFGPDLSPNYGYTFGSGTRLTVV.